This T cell receptor beta chain was identified in a study of blood T cell repertoires in COVID-19. Study background: PBMCs, B-cell-depleted T cells, or T cells provided the cDNA or gDNA that made up the material.

From germline, CDR1 is LNHDA and CDR2 SQIVND (reference sequence). Trimming cost V 7 bases and J 1 base, with 20 bases left between them. This CDR3 has 17 amino acids. In the original processing: Using reference gene primer amplification, nucleated cell counts were estimated. Assay: immunoSEQ multiplex PCR; the TCRdb copy retains only in-frame clones and omits some. That table gives V, J and clone size, and the DNA gave D and trimming. The table shows 130,000 to 150,000 clones, with 75% to 90% occurring only once. The sample taken for sequencing was peripheral blood. This receptor was taken from a woman between 50 and 59 years old with acute or convalescent COVID-19. V gene TRBV19 combines with J gene TRBJ1-5; possible D gene TRBD1, 5 bases. The CDR3 here is CASKPYTGTTSNQPQHF. CDR3 sequence (DNA): TGTGCCAGTAAACCTTATACAGGAACAACGAGCAATCAGCCCCAGCATTTT.